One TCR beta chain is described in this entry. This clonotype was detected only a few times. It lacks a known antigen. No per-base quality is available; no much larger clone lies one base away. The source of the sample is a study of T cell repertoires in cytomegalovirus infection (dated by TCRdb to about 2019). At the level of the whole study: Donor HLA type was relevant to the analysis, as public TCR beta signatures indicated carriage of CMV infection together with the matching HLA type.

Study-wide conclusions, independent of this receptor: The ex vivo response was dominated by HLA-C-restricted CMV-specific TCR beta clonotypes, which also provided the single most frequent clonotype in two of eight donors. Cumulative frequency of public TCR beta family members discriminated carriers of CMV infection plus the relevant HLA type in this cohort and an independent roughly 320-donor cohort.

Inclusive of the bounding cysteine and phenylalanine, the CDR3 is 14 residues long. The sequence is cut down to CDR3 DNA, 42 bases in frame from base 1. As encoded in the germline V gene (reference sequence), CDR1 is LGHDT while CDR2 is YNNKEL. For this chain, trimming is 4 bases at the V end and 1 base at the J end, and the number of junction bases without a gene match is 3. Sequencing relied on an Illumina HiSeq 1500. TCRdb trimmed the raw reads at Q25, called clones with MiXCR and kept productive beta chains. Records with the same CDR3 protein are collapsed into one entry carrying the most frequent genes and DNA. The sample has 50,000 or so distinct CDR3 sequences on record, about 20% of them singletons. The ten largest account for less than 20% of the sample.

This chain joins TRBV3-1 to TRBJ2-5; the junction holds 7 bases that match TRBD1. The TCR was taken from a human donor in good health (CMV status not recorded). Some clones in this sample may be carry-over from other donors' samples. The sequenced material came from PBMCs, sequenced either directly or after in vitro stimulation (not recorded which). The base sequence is TGTGCCAGCAGCCTAGGGACAGTCCAAGAGACCCAGTACTTC. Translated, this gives CASSLGTVQETQYF.